This T cell receptor (beta chain) comes out of a study of blood T cell repertoires in COVID-19. Data came from immunoSEQ multiplex PCR; TCRdb stores just in-frame clones and leaves some out. The repertoire holds roughly 150,000 clones, roughly 80% seen once, with roughly 8.7% in the top ten. This CDR3 has 14 amino acids. Germline-derived CDR1 and CDR2 are LNHDA and SQIVND (reference sequence). Trimming shortened V by 4 bases and J by 4 bases, and 11 bases separated the two germline ends. The rearrangement joins TRBV19 to TRBJ1-5; D call uncertain. Sequenced material: peripheral blood. This clonotype was sampled from a man aged 45-65 years with active or convalescent COVID-19. CDR3 in amino acids: CASSTHRGNQPQHF. The CDR3 bases are TGTGCCAGTAGTACCCATAGAGGGAATCAGCCCCAGCATTTT.